Listed below are T cell receptor beta chains from one sample, sequenced in a study of T cells in Graves' hyperthyroidism and ophthalmopathy. TCRdb ran MiXCR on the multiplex PCR reads and lists one entry per CDR3 protein. The profile covers some 270,000 distinct CDR3 sequences, with about an eighth appearing a single time and roughly 7.5% taken by the ten largest. Sequencing was performed on blood. The receptors were gathered from a woman aged 25-40 years with Graves' hyperthyroidism that later progressed to Graves' ophthalmopathy. Both conserved end residues are part of each CDR3. D genes are given only for firm matches. Some rows have no size entry. The others give once, few or many, or a class for an expanded clone.

- | - | TRBJ2-7 | TRBV11-1 | CASSSTSVSYEQYF | TGTGCCAGCAGCTCGACTAGTGTCTCCTACGAGCAGTACTTC
- | - | TRBJ1-6 | TRBV27 | CASSLGTGGRNSPLHF | TGTGCCAGCAGTTTAGGTACGGGGGGTAGAAATTCACCCCTCCACTTT
- | - | TRBJ1-5 | TRBV4-1 | CASTQEYSNQPQHF | TGCGCCAGCACCCAGGAGTATAGCAATCAGCCCCAGCATTTT
- | many | TRBJ2-7 | TRBV28 | CASSLSESYEQYF | TGTGCCAGCAGTTTATCCGAGTCCTACGAGCAGTACTTC
TRBD2 | few | TRBJ2-7 | TRBV5-1 | CASRSAGDYEQYF | TGCGCCAGCAGGTCGGCGGGAGACTACGAGCAGTACTTC
TRBD1 | many | TRBJ2-7 | TRBV28 | CASSSTKPRGPTYEQYF | TGTGCCAGCAGTTCCACCAAACCCAGGGGGCCCACCTACGAGCAGTACTTC
- | many | TRBJ2-6 | TRBV5-1 | CASSGSGANVLTF | TGCGCCAGCAGCGGGTCTGGGGCCAACGTCCTGACTTTC
TRBD1 | many | TRBJ1-1 | TRBV28 | CASSFQDREFTEAFF | TGTGCCAGCAGTTTTCAGGACAGGGAGTTCACTGAAGCTTTCTTT
- | many | TRBJ2-1 | TRBV7-8 | CASSLWGNEQFF | TGTGCCAGCAGCTTATGGGGGAATGAGCAGTTCTTC
- | - | TRBJ1-2 | TRBV20-1 | CSARVERNLDGYTF | TGCAGTGCTAGAGTTGAGAGGAACTTGGATGGCTACACCTTC
- | - | TRBJ1-5 | TRBV2 | CASSGDIVTNQPQHF | TGTGCCAGCAGTGGGGACATCGTTACCAATCAGCCCCAGCATTTT
- | many | TRBJ2-1 | TRBV13 | CASSLGGAYNEQFF | TGTGCCAGCAGTTTGGGCGGAGCCTACAATGAGCAGTTCTTC
- | few | TRBJ2-7 | TRBV5-5 | CASSLGSGRVDEQYF | TGTGCCAGCAGCTTGGGATCGGGACGAGTCGACGAGCAGTACTTC
- | few | TRBJ2-2 | TRBV19 | CASSPQGLGELFF | TGTGCCAGTAGTCCACAGGGACTTGGGGAGCTGTTTTTT
TRBD2 | few | TRBJ2-7 | TRBV20-1 | CSARAPGLDYEQYF | TGCAGTGCTAGAGCCCCGGGACTAGACTACGAGCAGTACTTC
- | many | TRBJ1-1 | TRBV6-1 | CASAGLMNTEAFF | TGTGCCTCAGCGGGCCTCATGAACACTGAAGCTTTCTTT
- | - | TRBJ2-2 | TRBV4-2 | CASSQPRVEGTSPGELFF | TGTGCCAGCAGCCAACCCAGGGTCGAGGGCACCAGCCCCGGGGAGCTGTTTTTT
TRBD1 | - | TRBJ2-6 | TRBV6-1 | CASSAPTGFAGANVLTF | TGTGCCAGCAGTGCCCCGACAGGGTTCGCCGGGGCCAACGTCCTGACTTTC
- | many | TRBJ2-3 | TRBV30 | CACTTGGSSTDTQYF | TGTGCCTGTACGACTGGTGGCAGTAGCACAGATACGCAGTATTTT
TRBD2 | many | TRBJ2-1 | TRBV6-1 | CASSPGTSYNEQFF | TGTGCCAGCAGTCCCGGGACTAGTTACAATGAGCAGTTCTTC
- | - | TRBJ2-2 | TRBV4-2 | CASSQEYGAGELFF | TGTGCCAGCAGCCAAGAGTACGGGGCCGGGGAGCTGTTTTTT
- | many | TRBJ2-7 | TRBV13 | CASSLGQGSSYEQYF | TGTGCCAGCAGCTTGGGGCAGGGGTCCTCCTACGAGCAGTACTTC
- | few | TRBJ2-7 | TRBV4-3 | CASSEGAEYEQYF | TGCGCCAGCAGCGAAGGGGCAGAGTACGAGCAGTACTTC
TRBD2 | many | TRBJ2-2 | TRBV7-3 | CASSFQAGGPSGELFF | TGTGCCAGCAGCTTTCAAGCGGGAGGGCCGAGCGGGGAGCTGTTTTTT
TRBD1 | many | TRBJ1-5 | TRBV2 | CASRGQGGQPQHF | TGTGCCAGCAGGGGACAGGGGGGTCAGCCCCAGCATTTT
- | - | TRBJ1-2 | TRBV6-1 | CASSSWVGTYYGYTF | TGTGCCAGCAGCAGTTGGGTCGGGACCTACTATGGCTACACCTTC
TRBD1 | - | TRBJ1-6 | TRBV14 | CASSNKTGSNSPLHF | TGTGCCAGCAGCAACAAGACAGGGTCGAATTCACCCCTCCACTTT
TRBD2 | many | TRBJ2-1 | TRBV3-1 | CASSPRLAGIYNEQFF | TGTGCCAGCAGCCCGCGACTAGCGGGGATATACAATGAGCAGTTCTTC
TRBD1 | many | TRBJ1-1 | TRBV20-1 | CSARPGQANTEAFF | TGCAGTGCTAGACCGGGACAGGCGAACACTGAAGCTTTCTTT
TRBD1 | - | TRBJ2-7 | TRBV20-1 | CSARPGTGAYEQYF | TGCAGTGCTAGGCCCGGGACAGGAGCCTACGAGCAGTACTTC